Below are 15 T cell receptor beta chains sequenced from a single sample in a study of beta chain features in type 1 diabetes. Regarding the study as a whole: Type 1 diabetes patients had TCRB CDR3s that were shorter (moderately but significantly so) in all four CD4+ subsets.

Investigators reverse transcribed all isolated RNA, so they sequenced expressed TCRB transcripts. Libraries were prepared by immunoSEQ multiplex PCR; TCRdb keeps only in-frame clonotypes and omits some of them. This table holds roughly 730,000 clones, over 10% found once. Their target antigens are unknown. Sequenced: naive CD4+ T cells from blood. The receptors were sampled from a young man with type 1 diabetes.

In its sample, this clone was seen a few times. This chain links TRBV5-6 with TRBJ2-7; 7 nucleotides align to TRBD1. The germline V gene has CDR1 SGHDT and CDR2 YYEEEE. The V and J ends lost 3 bases and 6 bases, in that order; junction bases with no gene match: 3. This CDR3 contains 12 residues. The CDR3 sequence is CASSSYRGEQYF. The CDR3 region has the DNA TGTGCCAGCAGCTCATACAGGGGCGAGCAGTACTTC.

This clone was observed a few times. The chain has TRBV5-4 and TRBJ2-3; no definite D call. The CDR3 spans 14 residues. Germline V gives CDR1 SGHNT, CDR2 YYREEE (reference sequence). V lost 0 bases to trimming and J lost 2 bases, with 7 bases between them. The CDR3: CASSLVAATDTQYF. The CDR3 DNA is TGTGCCAGCAGCTTGGTTGCGGCCACAGATACGCAGTATTTT.

The chain links TRBV30 to TRBJ1-2; D is perhaps TRBD1 (6 bases). V dropped 4 bases and J dropped 7 bases, with 22 bases sitting between them. The CDR3 sequence is 15 residues long. Germline CDR1 reads GTSNPN; CDR2 reads SVGIG (reference sequence). The CDR3 sequence is CAWIRNRVGNGGYTF. CDR3 nucleotides: TGTGCCTGGATCCGGAACAGGGTAGGGAATGGTGGCTACACCTTC.

The sample holds a few counts of this clone. The chain couples TRBV21-1 to TRBJ2-7. TRBV21-1 is tagged as a pseudogene. The CDR3 has 14 residues. The CDR3 here is CASNSAGTPYEQYF. The CDR3 nucleotides read TGTGCCAGCAACAGTGCCGGGACCCCCTACGAGCAGTACTTC.

In this sample, this clone turned up a few times. The V call is TRBV2, the J call TRBJ2-1; D unresolved. This CDR3 has 12 amino acids. V dropped 4 bases and J dropped 8 bases, with 9 bases sitting between them. CDR1 SNHLY and CDR2 FYNNEI come from the germline V gene. As DNA, the CDR3 is TGTGCCAGCAGTGTTCAGGTTTATGAGCAGTTCTTC. As protein: CASSVQVYEQFF. Supplemented by reference TRBV2 and TRBJ2-1, the full variable domain reads EPEVTQTPSHQVTQMGQEVILRCVPISNHLYFYWYRQILGQKVEFLVSFYNNEISEKSEIFDDQFSVERPDGSNFTLKIRSTKLEDSAMYFCASSVQVYEQFFGPGTRLTVL.

Only a few counts were recorded for this clone. The CDR3 DNA follows: TGTGCCAGCAGTCGAGGGAGGACCTACGAGCAGTACTTC. Amino acid sequence: CASSRGRTYEQYF. V gene TRBV13 combines with J gene TRBJ2-7; D perhaps matches TRBD2 (6 bases). The germline V gene encodes CDR1 PRHDT and CDR2 FYEKMQ (reference sequence). Trimming left V 6 bases short and J 2 bases short, with 11 bases between. This CDR3 region has 13 residues.

This clone was recorded a few times. The V and J genes are TRBV28 and TRBJ2-4; D remains ambiguous. The CDR3 length is 15 residues. In germline, CDR1 is MDHEN, CDR2 SYDVKM. Deletions cut 4 bases from V and 0 bases from J, with 10 bases between. As DNA, the CDR3 is TGTGCCAGCAGTTATAACACCCTAGCCAAAAACATTCAGTACTTC. It codes for CASSYNTLAKNIQYF.

The gene calls are TRBV7-9 and TRBJ2-1, with TRBD1 matching over 10 bases. V gave up 2 bases and J gave up 10 bases; unmatched junction bases: 11. The CDR3 totals 16 residues. The germline CDR1 and CDR2 sequences are SEHNR and FQNEAQ (reference sequence). CDR3 protein: CASSLRRTGGSGEQFF. The CDR3 DNA is TGTGCCAGCAGCTTAAGAAGGACAGGGGGAAGCGGAGAGCAGTTCTTC.

In this sample, this clone turned up a few times. The rearrangement uses TRBV16 and TRBJ2-3; D gene ambiguous. CDR1 is KGHSY and CDR2 is FQNENV in the germline V gene. This CDR3 region has 11 residues. Trimming removed 5 bases at V and 2 bases at J, with 2 bases between. The CDR3 region is CASSNTDTQYF. The CDR3, as DNA: TGTGCCAGCAGCAACACAGATACGCAGTATTTT.

In this sample, this clone turned up a few times. The rearrangement joins TRBV5-1 to TRBJ2-5; TRBD2 matches 9 bases. Trimming at V came to 4 bases and at J to 4 bases, leaving 5 bases not matched to a gene. This CDR3 comprises 14 residues. Germline CDR1 SGHRS, CDR2 YFSETQ. CDR3 sequence: CASSGNSGGETQYF. The DNA of the CDR3 is TGCGCCAGCAGCGGGAATAGCGGGGGAGAGACCCAGTACTTC.

This clone was counted a few times. V and J are TRBV15 and TRBJ2-1; tentatively, D is TRBD1 (6 bases). Trimming took 1 base from V and 5 from J, leaving 21 bases between them. Germline lookup yields CDR1 LNHNV and CDR2 YYDKDF (reference sequence). The CDR3 is 18 amino acids. The CDR3 DNA sequence: TGTGCCACCAGCAGAGCCAGTGGGGGCTCCGTGACAGACAATGAGCAGTTCTTC. Encoded protein: CATSRASGGSVTDNEQFF.

This clone turned up a few times. The V and J genes are TRBV2 and TRBJ2-5, with D unclear. The germline V gene encodes CDR1 SNHLY and CDR2 FYNNEI. The CDR3 sequence is 12 residues long. V shed 1 base and J shed 5 bases, with 5 bases lying between them. The DNA for the CDR3 is TGTGCCAGCAGTGAAGAGGGCGAGACCCAGTACTTC. Its translation: CASSEEGETQYF.

This clone has just a few counts. The chain couples TRBV11-1 to TRBJ2-3; possible D gene TRBD1, 5 bases. This CDR3 is 14 amino acids long. V lost 6 bases and J 4 bases, leaving 14 bases between the germline ends. Germline assignment: CDR1 SGHAT and CDR2 FQDESV (reference sequence). This CDR3 reads CASSNAQGADTQYF. Written as DNA, the CDR3 is TGTGCCAGCAGTAATGCCCAGGGCGCAGATACGCAGTATTTT.

This clone was seen a few times. The V and J genes are TRBV10-3 and TRBJ1-3, with 7 bases lining up with TRBD1. The CDR3 extends over 15 amino acids. The trim removed 0 bases at V and 4 bases at J, leaving 3 bases unmatched. Germline V gene lookup returns CDR1 ENHRY and CDR2 SYGVKD. In nucleotides, the CDR3 is TGTGCCATCAGTGAGTCGTTACAGGGGGGAAACACCATATATTTT. It yields the protein CAISESLQGGNTIYF.

The CDR3 DNA sequence: TGTGCCAGCAGCCAAGGAGCCCACAGGTTTGCAACTAATGAAAAACTGTTTTTT. It codes for CASSQGAHRFATNEKLFF. The gene calls are TRBV14 and TRBJ1-4, with D tentatively TRBD1 (5 bases). This CDR3 spans 18 amino acids. Germline CDR1 is SGHDN and CDR2 is FVKESK. V was cut by 1 base and J by 0 bases, with 15 bases left in between.